The rows below give T cell receptor beta chains drawn from one sample of a study of technical replicates of blood from four donors. TCRdb keeps only in-frame clones here, not all; method: immunoSEQ multiplex PCR. The table lists 55,000 to 80,000 clones, 95% to 98% of them singletons. The sample taken for sequencing was T cells isolated from PBMCs. The receptor source for this set is a human donor in good health. Both conserved end residues are part of each CDR3. A D gene is named only where the DNA matches it firmly. The size field is filled for only some rows; it gives once, few, many or a size class.

TRBV4-1	TRBJ2-2	-	-	TGCGCCAGCAGCCCAGGCCCATTTACAGGGAACACCGGGGAGCTGTTTTTT	CASSPGPFTGNTGELFF
TRBV10-3	TRBJ2-5	-	TRBD1	TGTGCCATCAGTGAGAAGACAGGGGAAGAGACCCAGTACTTC	CAISEKTGEETQYF
TRBV19	TRBJ2-6	-	TRBD1	TGTGCCAGTAGTAAGGGACAGGGAGTCTCTGGGGCCAACGTCCTGACTTTC	CASSKGQGVSGANVLTF
TRBV7-9	TRBJ1-1	once	-	TGTGCCAGCAGCTTAGCTTATCCTGAAGCTTTCTTT	CASSLAYPEAFF
TRBV7-8	TRBJ2-3	once	-	TGTGCCAGCAGCTTAGACAGGGCAGATACGCAGTATTTT	CASSLDRADTQYF
TRBV5-1	TRBJ1-1	-	-	TGCGCCAGCAGCTTGGTTGTCAGGGAAAACACTGAAGCTTTCTTT	CASSLVVRENTEAFF
TRBV11-1	TRBJ2-1	-	TRBD1	TGTGCCAGCAGCTTAGTGACAGGGGCGTACAATGAGCAGTTCTTC	CASSLVTGAYNEQFF
TRBV29-1	TRBJ2-7	few	TRBD1	TGCAGCGGTGGGGACAGGAATGGCAACGAGCAGTACTTC	CSGGDRNGNEQYF
TRBV19	TRBJ2-5	-	TRBD2	TGTGCCAGTAGTATAGCTTTAGCGGGAGGAGGAGAGACCCAGTACTTC	CASSIALAGGGETQYF
TRBV5-4	TRBJ2-3	-	-	TGTGCCAGCAGCCTTGCCAGCGGGAGCACAGATACGCAGTATTTT	CASSLASGSTDTQYF
TRBV4-2	TRBJ2-7	-	-	TGTGCCAGCACCCCAAGTCGCGGCTACGAGCAGTACTTC	CASTPSRGYEQYF
TRBV2	TRBJ1-1	-	-	TGTGCCAGCAGTGCGGGGGGCACTGAAGCTTTCTTT	CASSAGGTEAFF
TRBV18	TRBJ1-2	-	-	TGTGCCAGCTCACCTGCAACGACTTACTATGGCTACACCTTC	CASSPATTYYGYTF
TRBV28	TRBJ1-2	-	-	TGTGCCAGCAGTTCACAGGGCCATGGCTACACCTTC	CASSSQGHGYTF
TRBV10-3	TRBJ2-7	-	-	TGTGCCATCGGAGAGGTTTCCTACGAGCAGTACTTC	CAIGEVSYEQYF
TRBV5-1	TRBJ2-5	-	TRBD2	TGCGCCAGCAGCTTGGCCGGGGGACTAGCGGCAAAAGAGACCCAGTACTTC	CASSLAGGLAAKETQYF
TRBV5-6	TRBJ1-6	-	TRBD1	TGTGCCAGCAGCCCTGACCCGGGACAGTATAATTCACCCCTCCACTTT	CASSPDPGQYNSPLHF
TRBV11-1	TRBJ2-1	once	TRBD2	TGTGCCAGCAGCTTAGCGCGAGGCCTAGCGGGGGATGAGCAGTTCTTC	CASSLARGLAGDEQFF
TRBV19	TRBJ1-1	once	-	TGTGCCAGTAGTATAGTCGGGGTCACTGAAGCTTTCTTT	CASSIVGVTEAFF
TRBV7-7	TRBJ2-2	once	-	TGTGCCAGCAGCTTAGCTGAGACCGGGGAGCTGTTTTTT	CASSLAETGELFF
TRBV5-1	TRBJ1-1	-	TRBD1	TGCGCCAGCAGCCCCGGGACAGGAGACCTTGAAGCTTTCTTT	CASSPGTGDLEAFF
TRBV10-3	TRBJ1-2	-	-	TGTGCCATCAGTGAGTCGAGCGGTGGTGGCTACACCTTC	CAISESSGGGYTF
TRBV4-1	TRBJ1-4	-	TRBD1	TGCGCCAGCAGCTCCCAGGACAGGGAGAGTGAAAAACTGTTTTTT	CASSSQDRESEKLFF
TRBV5-6	TRBJ1-2	-	TRBD1	TGTGCCAGCAGCCGACAGGGGATTAACTATGGCTACACCTTC	CASSRQGINYGYTF
TRBV7-9	TRBJ2-1	-	TRBD1	TGTGCCAGCAGCCGAGGACAGGGTGGGTACAATGAGCAGTTCTTC	CASSRGQGGYNEQFF
TRBV11-2	TRBJ2-7	once	-	TGTGCCAGCAGCTCCCCCAGGGGAAAGTTTTACGAGCAGTACTTC	CASSSPRGKFYEQYF
TRBV4-2	TRBJ1-2	-	TRBD1	TGTGCCAGCAGCCAAGAGCCGGGACAGGGTAACTATGGCTACACCTTC	CASSQEPGQGNYGYTF
TRBV29-1	TRBJ1-1	-	-	TGCAGCGTTGATGGGAGGGGGGACACTGAAGCTTTCTTT	CSVDGRGDTEAFF
TRBV5-1	TRBJ2-7	-	TRBD1	TGCGCCAGCAGCTTCGCTTACGGGACAGCAGCCTACGAGCAGTACTTC	CASSFAYGTAAYEQYF
TRBV29-1	TRBJ2-1	-	-	TGCAGCGTGGGGGGCCGGGAGGTAGGGTATGAGCAGTTCTTC	CSVGGREVGYEQFF
TRBV6-5	TRBJ1-3	-	-	TGTGCCAGCAGTTACTACCCAGGGACTGGAAACACCATATATTTT	CASSYYPGTGNTIYF
TRBV18	TRBJ2-3	-	-	TGTGCCAGCTCACCACCCGTAGATGCACCAGATACGCAGTATTTT	CASSPPVDAPDTQYF
TRBV7-9	TRBJ2-7	-	TRBD1	TGTGCCAGCAGCGGGACAGCGGCACTTTCTAAAGAGCAGTACTTC	CASSGTAALSKEQYF
TRBV29-1	TRBJ2-3	-	-	TGCAGCGCCCCGGATGGGGGCGCGGGCACAGATACGCAGTATTTT	CSAPDGGAGTDTQYF
TRBV19	TRBJ1-6	-	TRBD1	TGTGCCAGTAGTACCGGACAGGCTACCAATTCACCCCTCCACTTT	CASSTGQATNSPLHF
TRBV5-1	TRBJ2-3	once	TRBD1	TGCGCCAGCAGCATGGGACAGGCCCTGATAGATACGCAGTATTTT	CASSMGQALIDTQYF
TRBV19	TRBJ1-1	-	-	TGTGCCAGTGGGCAGGGGCTGCCCTTGAACACTGAAGCTTTCTTT	CASGQGLPLNTEAFF